These 15 T cell receptor beta chains share one sample of origin, sequenced in a study of T cells in Graves' hyperthyroidism and ophthalmopathy. Amplified regions were TCR beta CDR3 sequences from RNA transcripts. The HTBI primer set drove a first-round RT-PCR of the TCR CDR3. TCRdb itself ran the multiplex PCR reads through MiXCR, one entry per CDR3 protein. The data show about 580,000 distinct CDR3 sequences, 40% to 55% seen once. Sequencing input: peripheral blood or thyroid tissue (not recorded which). The source is a woman aged 18 to 35 with Graves' hyperthyroidism.

V usage is TRBV2 and J usage is TRBJ1-6; 7 nucleotides align to TRBD1. This CDR3 contains 16 residues. Per the germline V gene, CDR1 is SNHLY and CDR2 is FYNNEI. The V segment lost 6 bases and the J segment 7 bases; nucleotides outside the gene matches: 12. The CDR3 region has the DNA TGTGCCAGCAGGTATTCGACAGGGTCTGGAAATTCACCCCTCCACTTT. Its protein product is CASRYSTGSGNSPLHF.

Many counts were recorded for this clonotype. An end of the junction does not agree with germline; a read error may underlie this. The chain links TRBV11-1 to TRBJ2-5, with D perhaps being TRBD1 or TRBD2 (6 bases each). In germline, CDR1 is SGHAT, CDR2 FQDESV (reference sequence). The CDR3 spans 13 residues. CDR3 nucleotides: TGTGCCAGCAGCTCCCGAGGGGGGCCAACAAAAGACTTC. Its protein product is CASSSRGGPTKDF.

The genes are TRBV7-7 and TRBJ2-5, with a possible D match to TRBD1 (5 bases). The length of the CDR3 is 12 residues. Per germline, CDR1 SSHAT and CDR2 FNYEAQ (reference sequence). The CDR3 coding sequence is TGTGCTAGACCAGGGTTTCAAGAGACCCAGTACTTC. This codes for CARPGFQETQYF.

Remarks on this clonotype: This may arise from a read error, as a much more abundant clone is one base away. The chain combines TRBV24-1 with TRBJ2-5; D is possibly TRBD2 (6 bases). This CDR3 contains 14 residues. Germline values: CDR1 KGHDR, CDR2 SFDVKD. V was shortened by 7 bases and J by 4 bases, with 15 bases between the two germline ends. CDR3 amino acids: CATSVDGGGETQYF. The CDR3 nucleotides are TGTGCCACCAGCGTTGACGGGGGTGGAGAGACCCAGTACTTC.

Ten or more counts support this clonotype. The junction differs from germline at one of its ends, possibly a read error. This chain connects TRBV29-1 to TRBJ2-7, with D unclear. Germline V gene lookup returns CDR1 SQVTM and CDR2 ANQGSEA. This CDR3 spans 13 amino acids. The CDR3 sequence: CSVYSSASYGQYF. The CDR3 region has the DNA TGCAGCGTTTACAGTTCCGCCTCCTACGGGCAGTACTTC.

This clonotype was counted at least ten times. The rearrangement uses TRBV5-1 and TRBJ2-7; TRBD1 matches 9 bases. J gave up 5 bases and V 2 bases, and 8 bases lay outside the gene matches. This CDR3 has 15 residues. Germline CDR1 is SGHRS and CDR2 is YFSETQ. In DNA, the CDR3 is TGCGCCAGCAGCTTAGGAACAGGGGGCTTCGACGAGCAGTACTTC. This codes for CASSLGTGGFDEQYF.

This clonotype showed up many times. The rearrangement links TRBV10-3 to TRBJ2-2; 7 bases are a match to TRBD2. The CDR3 consists of 17 residues. Germline V gene sequence: CDR1 ENHRY, CDR2 SYGVKD. V lost 6 bases and J lost 1; bases outside the gene matches: 11. The CDR3 DNA reads as TGTGCCATCAGGGGGGGGACGACCCGTCAGAACACCGGGGAGCTGTTTTTT. It is translated as CAIRGGTTRQNTGELFF.

About this clonotype itself: One end of the junction fails to match germline, which may point to a read error. CDR3 loop: CASSRGGTNTGELSW. In nucleotides, the CDR3 is TGTGCCAGCAGTAGGGGGGGTACGAACACCGGGGAGCTGTCTTGG. The gene calls are TRBV11-1 and TRBJ2-2; D possibly corresponds to TRBD2 (7 bases). The CDR3 contains 15 residues. CDR1 and CDR2 (germline): SGHAT, FQDESV (reference sequence).

This clonotype was seen many times. The genes are TRBV13 and TRBJ1-1; D may be TRBD1 (6 bases). In germline, CDR1 is PRHDT, CDR2 FYEKMQ (reference sequence). The CDR3 extends over 15 amino acids. The V end lost 4 bases, the J end lost 0 bases, and 12 bases lay between the germline ends. CDR3 region: CASSSLGGMNTEAFF. The CDR3 nucleotides read TGTGCCAGCAGCTCTCTAGGGGGGATGAACACTGAAGCTTTCTTT.

This clonotype was recorded at least ten times. The gene calls are TRBV7-9 and TRBJ1-1; D ambiguous. Per the germline V gene, CDR1 is SEHNR and CDR2 is FQNEAQ (reference sequence). The CDR3 extends over 12 amino acids. Between the trimmed V and J ends, which lost 1 base and 7 bases, there was a span of 7 bases. The CDR3 DNA sequence: TGTGCCAGCAGCTTAGGATCTGATGAAGCTTTCTTT. It specifies CASSLGSDEAFF.

This clonotype was seen a few times. The CDR3 does not close with the conserved phenylalanine or tryptophan, likely indicating a read error. The chain recombines TRBV12-5 with TRBJ1-1, with 9 bases that match TRBD1. The V gene end was trimmed by 5 bases and the J gene end by 10 bases; junction bases not matched to a gene: 11. Germline V gives CDR1 LGHNT, CDR2 FRNRAP. CDR3 length equals 14 residues. CDR3 in amino acids: CASGLREQGAAAFL. The DNA of the CDR3 is TGTGCTAGTGGTCTAAGGGAACAGGGGGCCGCAGCTTTCCTT.

This clonotype was recorded many times. The V gene is TRBV6-1, the J gene TRBJ2-2; TRBD2 matches at 7 bases. The CDR3 is made up of 14 amino acids. CDR1 is MNHNS and CDR2 is SASEGT in the germline V gene. J gave up 4 bases and V 3 bases, and 2 bases lay outside the gene matches. In DNA form, the CDR3 reads TGTGCCAGCAGTGACGTAGCGGGCACCGGGGAGCTGTTTTTT. This encodes CASSDVAGTGELFF.

This clonotype has ten or more counts. The chain joins TRBV9 to TRBJ2-7; 7 bases line up with TRBD1. V gave up 4 bases and J gave up 13 bases; unmatched junction bases: 11. The CDR3 is 12 amino acids. Germline V CDR1 and CDR2: SGDLS, YYNGEE. The CDR3 coding sequence is TGTGCCAGCAGCAGGGTGGGGGACAGCCTTTACTTC. It encodes CASSRVGDSLYF.

The J gene is TRBJ2-2, the V gene TRBV7-9, with D possibly being TRBD1 or TRBD2 (5 bases each). The CDR3 is made up of 14 amino acids. V gave up 1 base and J gave up 7 bases, with 10 bases separating them. Germline V gene data show CDR1 as SEHNR and CDR2 as FQNEAQ (reference sequence). CDR3 residues: CASSLGDGGGELFF. For the CDR3, the DNA is TGTGCCAGCAGCTTAGGGGACGGAGGCGGGGAGCTGTTTTTT.

This clonotype has only one observation. The rearrangement joins TRBV15 to TRBJ1-2; D perhaps matches TRBD1 (5 bases). The V and J ends lost 0 bases and 2 bases respectively, with 13 bases between them. In germline, CDR1 is LNHNV, CDR2 YYDKDF (reference sequence). The CDR3 is 16 residues long. The CDR3 loop reads CATSRDQRDGNYGYTF. CDR3 DNA sequence: TGTGCCACCAGCAGAGATCAAAGGGACGGGAACTATGGCTACACCTTC.